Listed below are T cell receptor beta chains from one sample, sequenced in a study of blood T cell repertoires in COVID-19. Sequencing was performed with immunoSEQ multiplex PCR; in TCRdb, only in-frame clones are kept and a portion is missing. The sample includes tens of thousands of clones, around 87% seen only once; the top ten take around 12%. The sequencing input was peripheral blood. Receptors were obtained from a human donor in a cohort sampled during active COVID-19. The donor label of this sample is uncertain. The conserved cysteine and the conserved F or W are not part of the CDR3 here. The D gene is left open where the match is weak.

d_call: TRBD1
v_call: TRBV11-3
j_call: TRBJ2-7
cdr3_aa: ASSGDRGLYEQY

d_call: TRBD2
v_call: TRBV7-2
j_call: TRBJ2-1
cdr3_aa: ASLSRRLAGGVQF

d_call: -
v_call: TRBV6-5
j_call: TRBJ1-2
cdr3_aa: ASSMTANYGYT

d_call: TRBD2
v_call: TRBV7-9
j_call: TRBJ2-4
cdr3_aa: ASSSWTSGVLAKNIQY

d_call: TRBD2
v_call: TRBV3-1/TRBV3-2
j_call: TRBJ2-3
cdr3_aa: ASSPSGVSTDTQY

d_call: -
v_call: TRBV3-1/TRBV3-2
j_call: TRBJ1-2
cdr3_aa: ASSQSQRSYGYT

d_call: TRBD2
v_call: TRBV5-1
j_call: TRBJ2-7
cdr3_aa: ASSYLAGSSYEQY

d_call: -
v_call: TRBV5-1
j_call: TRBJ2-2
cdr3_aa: ASSFSANTGELF

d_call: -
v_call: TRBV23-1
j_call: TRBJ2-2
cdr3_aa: AMIRQERKLF

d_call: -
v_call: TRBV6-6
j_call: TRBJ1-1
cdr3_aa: ASSYGEMNTEAF

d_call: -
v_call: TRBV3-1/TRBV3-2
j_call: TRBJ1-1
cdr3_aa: ASSQGGPEAF

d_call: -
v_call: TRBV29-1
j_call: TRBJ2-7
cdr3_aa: SVEGDILSSYEQY

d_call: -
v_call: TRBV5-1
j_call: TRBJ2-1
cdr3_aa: ASSPTRPYNEQF

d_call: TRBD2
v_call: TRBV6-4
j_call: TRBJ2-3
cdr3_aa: ASSDSAGGPDTQY

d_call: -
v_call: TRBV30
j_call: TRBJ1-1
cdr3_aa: AWSIDRHTEAF

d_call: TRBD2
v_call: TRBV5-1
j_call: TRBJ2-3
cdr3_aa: ASRRTSGNTDTQY

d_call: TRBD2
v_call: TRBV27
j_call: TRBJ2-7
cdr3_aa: ASRSPGAGAYEQY

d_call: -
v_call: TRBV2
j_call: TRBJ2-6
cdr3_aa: ASSDEGAGANVLT

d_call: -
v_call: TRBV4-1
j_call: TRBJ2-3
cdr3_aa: ASSRKTTATDTQY

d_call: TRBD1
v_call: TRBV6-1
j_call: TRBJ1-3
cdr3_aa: ASSASGQGLGNTIY

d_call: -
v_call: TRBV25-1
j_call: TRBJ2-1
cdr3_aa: ASSESDKLYNEQF

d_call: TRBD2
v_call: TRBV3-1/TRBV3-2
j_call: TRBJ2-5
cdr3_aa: ASSRGSGETQY

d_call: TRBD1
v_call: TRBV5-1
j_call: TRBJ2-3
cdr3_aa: ASSLAQGADTQY

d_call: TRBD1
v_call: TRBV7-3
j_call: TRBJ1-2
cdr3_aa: ASSGTDSNYGYT

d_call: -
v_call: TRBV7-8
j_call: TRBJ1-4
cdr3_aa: ASSSGYTTAPNEKLF

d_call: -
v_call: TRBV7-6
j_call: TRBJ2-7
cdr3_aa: ASSHRPGEQY

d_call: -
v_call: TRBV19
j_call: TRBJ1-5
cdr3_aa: ASRTADQPQH

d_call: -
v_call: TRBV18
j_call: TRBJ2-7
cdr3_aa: ASSPGQVSSYEQY

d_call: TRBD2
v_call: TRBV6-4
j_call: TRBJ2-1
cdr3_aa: ASSKWLAGEREQF

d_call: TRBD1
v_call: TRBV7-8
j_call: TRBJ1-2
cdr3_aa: ASSLAGTGNYGYT

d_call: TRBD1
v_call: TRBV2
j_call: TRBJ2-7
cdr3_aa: ASSRDRNYEQY

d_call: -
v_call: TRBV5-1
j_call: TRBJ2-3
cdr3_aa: ASSLVLVLDTQY

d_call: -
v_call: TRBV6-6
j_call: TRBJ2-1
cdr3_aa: ASRPGSPHEQF

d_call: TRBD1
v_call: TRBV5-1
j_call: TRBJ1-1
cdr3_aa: ASSGGQGNTEAF

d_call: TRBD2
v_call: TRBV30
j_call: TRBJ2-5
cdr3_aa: AWSEAGGQETQY

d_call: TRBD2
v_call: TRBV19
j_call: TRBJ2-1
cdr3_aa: ASSIHGTSGAGEQF

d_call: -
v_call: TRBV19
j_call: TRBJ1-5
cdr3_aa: ASSIREIQPQH

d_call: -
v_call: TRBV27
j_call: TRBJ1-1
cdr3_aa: ASSFREQTKAF

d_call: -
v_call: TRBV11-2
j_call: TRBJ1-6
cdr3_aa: ASSSPVLTGWWGNSPLH

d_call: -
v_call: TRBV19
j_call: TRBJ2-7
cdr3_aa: ASSIGLSYEQY

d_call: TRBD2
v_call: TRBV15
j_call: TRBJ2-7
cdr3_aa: ATSRDKASGDYEQY

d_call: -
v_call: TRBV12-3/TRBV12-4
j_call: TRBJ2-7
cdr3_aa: ASSLVASYEQY

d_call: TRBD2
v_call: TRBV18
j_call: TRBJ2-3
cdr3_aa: ASSPGTSGRTDTQY

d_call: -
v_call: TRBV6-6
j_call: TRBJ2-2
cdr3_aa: ASSYETDGTGELF

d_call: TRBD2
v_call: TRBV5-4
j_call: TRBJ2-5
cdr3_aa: ASSLPGLAGKETQY